Described below is a single T cell receptor beta chain sequence and its context. This entry belongs to a study of blood T cell repertoires in COVID-19. J lost 0 bases, V lost 3 bases, and 4 bases had no gene match. The CDR3 runs 16 residues. Germline CDR1 and CDR2: SGHKS and YYEKEE (reference sequence). Profiled with immunoSEQ multiplex PCR; TCRdb holds only in-frame clones, not every one. The data show 100,000 to 150,000 clones, approximately 84% seen once. The chain carries TRBV5-5 and TRBJ2-2; 8 bases align to TRBD2. What was sequenced was peripheral blood. This receptor was taken from an elderly woman with acute or convalescent COVID-19. In DNA, the CDR3 is TGTGCCAGCAGCTCTAAGACTAGCGCGAACACCGGGGAGCTGTTTTTT. Its protein product is CASSSKTSANTGELFF.